In this sample, the clone carrying this T cell receptor (beta chain) turned up a few times. The record originates from a study of beta chain features in type 1 diabetes. The investigators reverse transcribed all of the isolated RNA, so they sequenced expressed TCRB transcripts. Assay: immunoSEQ multiplex PCR; the TCRdb copy retains only in-frame clones and omits some. The repertoire has about 110,000 clones, less than 40% of them found once; the top ten carry about 0.07%. The receptor was derived from a woman younger than 35 in good health. Sample: stem cell memory CD4+ T cells from blood.

CDR3 in DNA: TGTGCCTGGAGTGTAGGCCAGGGATACGAGACCCAGTACTTC. It yields the protein CAWSVGQGYETQYF. The V and J genes are TRBV30 and TRBJ2-5; maybe TRBD1 (5 bases). Germline loops: CDR1 GTSNPN, CDR2 SVGIG (reference sequence). This CDR3 has 14 residues. V shed 0 bases and J shed 5 bases, with 13 bases lying between them.